This T cell receptor beta chain derives from a study of cytomegalovirus exposure and HLA in healthy donors. In its sample, this clone was seen a few times. With V trimmed by 1 base and J by 5 bases, 7 bases remained unmatched. The CDR3 is 16 amino acids. Germline-derived CDR1 and CDR2 are MGHRA and YSYEKL. The PCR employed 60 Vbeta primers together with 13 Jbeta primers. The repertoire was sequenced with immunoSEQ multiplex PCR; TCRdb's copy has only in-frame clones and lacks some. The sample gives about 120,000 clones, 10% to 13% of which show up once; 4.5% to 5% is in the top ten. V usage is TRBV4-1 and J usage is TRBJ2-2, with TRBD2 matching over 7 bases. This sequence originates from a young woman in good health and CMV-seropositive. Sequencing was performed on PBMCs. CDR3 in DNA: TGCGCCAGCAGCCAAGGTGCGGGAGCAAATACCGGGGAGCTGTTTTTT. Protein sequence: CASSQGAGANTGELFF.